Following are 16 T cell receptor beta chains from one sample sequenced in a study of PD-L1 blockade in urothelial cancer. Sample time point: pretreatment peripheral blood. Sequenced by immunoSEQ multiplex PCR; TCRdb stores in-frame clones only, minus some. Found here are about 50,000 clones, around 79% of them singletons; the top ten hold 8.5% to 12%. Sequenced material: PBMCs, taken around atezolizumab (anti-PD-L1) treatment. These receptors were collected from a man between 70 and 80 years old with urothelial cancer.

The chain uses TRBV25-1 and TRBJ2-2, with 11 bases matching TRBD1. Germline lookup yields CDR1 MGHDK and CDR2 SYGVNS. The CDR3 length is 14 residues. V was clipped by 9 bases and J by 7 bases; unmatched bases: 7. In DNA, the CDR3 is TGTGCCAGTATGGACAGGGGGCAGGGCGGGGAGCTGTTTTTT. It translates to CASMDRGQGGELFF.

The chain couples TRBV19 to TRBJ1-5, with unresolved D. This CDR3 is built from 13 residues. V lost 1 base and J 5 bases, leaving 6 bases between the germline ends. Germline lookup yields CDR1 LNHDA and CDR2 SQIVND (reference sequence). In DNA, the CDR3 is TGTGCCAGTAGTATAGCAATAGATCAGCCCCAGCATTTT. As protein: CASSIAIDQPQHF.

This clone was found a few times. This chain connects TRBV19 to TRBJ2-1; 12 nucleotides align to TRBD2. Germline assignment: CDR1 LNHDA and CDR2 SQIVND (reference sequence). With 4 bases clipped from V and 3 bases from J, the junction kept 7 bases outside the gene matches. The length of the CDR3 is 17 residues. CDR3 sequence: CASSTQTSGSGYNEQFF. DNA of the CDR3: TGTGCCAGTAGTACTCAGACTAGCGGGAGCGGCTACAATGAGCAGTTCTTC.

The chain joins TRBV11-3 to TRBJ2-3, with 9 bases matching TRBD2. The trim removed 4 bases at V and 6 bases at J, leaving 2 bases unmatched. The CDR3 is 13 residues long. Looked up from germline, CDR1 is SGHNT and CDR2 is YENEEA. The CDR3 nucleotides are TGTGCCAGCAGCTCTAGCGGGACGGATACGCAGTATTTT. It codes for CASSSSGTDTQYF.

There are a few counts of this clone. J is TRBJ2-7 and V is TRBV4-2; a possible D gene is TRBD2 (5 bases). This CDR3 comprises 15 residues. V shed 0 bases and J shed 1 base, with 10 bases lying between them. CDR1 and CDR2 from the germline V gene are LGHNA and YNFKEQ. The CDR3 loop reads CASSQEVERSYEQYF. The CDR3 nucleotides are TGTGCCAGCAGCCAAGAAGTCGAGCGGTCCTACGAGCAGTACTTC.

V is TRBV27 and J is TRBJ2-3; the match to TRBD2 covers 13 bases. V shed 6 bases, J shed 2 bases, and the junction held 2 bases outside the gene matches. In germline, CDR1 is MNHEY, CDR2 SMNVEV (reference sequence). This CDR3 is 15 amino acids long. CDR3 in amino acids: CASRLAGGATDTQYF. The CDR3, as DNA: TGTGCCAGCAGACTAGCGGGGGGGGCCACAGATACGCAGTATTTT.

This chain uses TRBV11-3 with TRBJ2-5; 13 bases are shared with TRBD2. There are 16 residues in the CDR3. The J segment lost 5 bases and the V segment lost 5 bases, leaving 8 bases of the junction unmatched. The V gene's germline CDR1 is SGHNT and CDR2 YENEEA. In DNA form, the CDR3 reads TGTGCCAGCAGCCACTGGACTAGCGGGAGCAATGAGACCCAGTACTTC. Protein product: CASSHWTSGSNETQYF.

This clone was observed a few times. The J gene is TRBJ1-5, the V gene TRBV19; the D gene is possibly TRBD1 (6 bases). V lost 4 bases and J 12 bases, leaving 13 bases between the germline ends. The CDR3 spans 12 residues. CDR1 is LNHDA and CDR2 is SQIVND in the germline V gene (reference sequence). The CDR3 coding sequence is TGTGCCAGTAGTACCGCGGGGGGGCTCCAGCATTTT. This encodes CASSTAGGLQHF. Based on the CDR3 plus reference TRBV19 and TRBJ1-5, the full variable domain is DGGITQSPKYLFRKEGQNVTLSCEQNLNHDAMYWYRQDPGQGLRLIYYSQIVNDFQKGDIAEGYSVSREKKESFPLTVTSAQKNPTAFYLCASSTAGGLQHFGDGTRLSIL.

The J gene is TRBJ2-7, the V gene TRBV30; 7 bases line up with TRBD1. The V and J ends lost 2 bases and 5 bases, in that order; junction bases with no gene match: 9. From germline, CDR1 is GTSNPN and CDR2 SVGIG (reference sequence). The length of the CDR3 is 14 residues. CDR3 protein: CAWSPGQEKDEQYF. In nucleotides, the CDR3 is TGTGCCTGGAGTCCCGGACAGGAGAAGGACGAGCAGTACTTC. Full variable domain (rest looked up from reference TRBV30 and TRBJ2-7): SQTIHQWPATLVQPVGSPLSLECTVEGTSNPNLYWYRQAAGRGLQLLFYSVGIGQISSEVPQNLSASRPQDRQFILSSKKLLLSDSGFYLCAWSPGQEKDEQYFGPGTRLTVT.

This clone showed up just a few times. CDR3 sequence (DNA): TGTGCCAGCAGCCGAGCGGGGACCTCCTACAATGAGCAGTTCTTC. Encoded protein: CASSRAGTSYNEQFF. V gene TRBV7-2 combines with J gene TRBJ2-1; 7 bases align to TRBD2. Trimming removed 5 bases from V and 0 bases from J; junction bases left unmatched: 4. CDR1 and CDR2 from the germline V gene are SGHTA and FQGNSA. This CDR3 comprises 15 residues.

The chain links TRBV28 to TRBJ2-7; D is possibly TRBD1 (7 bases). CDR1 is MDHEN, CDR2 SYDVKM, per germline. V lost 5 bases, J lost 5 bases, and 13 bases lay in between. There are 13 residues in the CDR3. DNA for the CDR3: TGTGCCAGCAGTCCCCAGGGGGAGGACGAGCAGTACTTC. Residues: CASSPQGEDEQYF.

The rearrangement uses TRBV18 and TRBJ1-3; TRBD1 matches 7 bases. The CDR3 length is 18 residues. The germline V gene encodes CDR1 KGHSH and CDR2 LQKENI. J gave up 0 bases and V 6 bases, and 14 bases lay outside the gene matches. The CDR3 nucleotides read TGTGCCAGCTCGCGGACCGACAGGGCCCTTTACTCTGGAAACACCATATATTTT. Translated: CASSRTDRALYSGNTIYF.

The chain combines TRBV19 with TRBJ1-5, with D maybe TRBD1 (6 bases). Trimming cost V 7 bases and J 3 bases, with 10 bases left between them. This CDR3 spans 13 amino acids. The germline gives CDR1 LNHDA, CDR2 SQIVND (reference sequence). This CDR3 reads CASNRQVNQPQHF. In DNA, the CDR3 is TGTGCCAGTAATAGACAGGTCAATCAGCCCCAGCATTTT.

This clone has a handful of counts. This sequence joins TRBV7-2 and TRBJ1-1; no definite D call. Looked up from germline, CDR1 is SGHTA and CDR2 is FQGNSA. Trimming stripped 2 bases from V and 1 base from J, with 17 bases between. This CDR3 has 17 amino acids. CDR3 DNA: TGTGCCAGCAGCTTACTCCGCCTTGACAACCCGAACACTGAAGCTTTCTTT. This sequence encodes CASSLLRLDNPNTEAFF. The variable domain in full, completed from reference TRBV7-2 and TRBJ1-1, reads GAGVSQSPSNKVTEKGKDVELRCDPISGHTALYWYRQSLGQGLEFLIYFQGNSAPDKSGLPSDRFSAERTGGSVSTLTIQRTQQEDSAVYLCASSLLRLDNPNTEAFFGQGTRLTVV.

This clone has only one observation. The chain has TRBV28 and TRBJ1-5; 8 bases match TRBD1. Looked up from germline, CDR1 is MDHEN and CDR2 is SYDVKM. This CDR3 has 14 amino acids. Losses at the gene ends were 6 bases for V and 7 bases for J; bases not matched to a gene: 8. This CDR3 is CASSSTGAGQPQHF. Written as DNA, the CDR3 is TGTGCCAGCAGCTCGACAGGGGCCGGGCAGCCCCAGCATTTT.

This clone was observed once. The V and J genes are TRBV28 and TRBJ2-5, with 10 bases aligning to TRBD1. The CDR3 extends over 15 amino acids. From germline, CDR1 is MDHEN and CDR2 SYDVKM. The junction had 6 bases not matched to a gene; V was cut back by 6 bases and J by 2 bases. The CDR3 sequence: CASSLSGQGQETQYF. The CDR3 nucleotides read TGTGCCAGCAGCCTCTCGGGACAGGGGCAAGAGACCCAGTACTTC.